What follows describes a single T cell receptor (beta chain). CDR3 regions were amplified by Arm-PCR using iRepertoire HTBI primers to build TCR beta libraries. Each CDR3 protein gets one entry after TCRdb re-called the multiplex PCR reads with MiXCR. The profile covers some 250,000 distinct CDR3 sequences, with more than 15% appearing a single time and approximately 15% taken by the ten largest. This sample stems from a study of regulatory T cells in long-lasting Graves disease. Germline V gene sequence: CDR1 MGHRA, CDR2 YSYEKL. This CDR3 is 15 amino acids long. V was cut by 6 bases and J by 1 base, with 15 bases left in between. Time point noted: newly diagnosed GD, antithyroid drugs for less than 3 months. The TCR library was made from RNA that had been extracted from PBMCs in TRIzol. These data are also associated with another study on T cells in Graves' hyperthyroidism and ophthalmopathy. According to that study: Also found in blood were most expanded thyroid clonotypes above 0.001.

The TCR originated in a woman aged 25 to 39 with Graves disease. The material sequenced was peripheral blood mononuclear cells (PBMCs), taken at new diagnosis, from a patient treated with antithyroid drugs. This sequence joins TRBV4-1 and TRBJ1-1; D may be TRBD1 (6 bases). The chain's CDR3 is CASRRPGHQNTEAFF. The CDR3 coding sequence is TGCGCCAGCAGACGACCGGGACATCAGAACACTGAAGCTTTCTTT.